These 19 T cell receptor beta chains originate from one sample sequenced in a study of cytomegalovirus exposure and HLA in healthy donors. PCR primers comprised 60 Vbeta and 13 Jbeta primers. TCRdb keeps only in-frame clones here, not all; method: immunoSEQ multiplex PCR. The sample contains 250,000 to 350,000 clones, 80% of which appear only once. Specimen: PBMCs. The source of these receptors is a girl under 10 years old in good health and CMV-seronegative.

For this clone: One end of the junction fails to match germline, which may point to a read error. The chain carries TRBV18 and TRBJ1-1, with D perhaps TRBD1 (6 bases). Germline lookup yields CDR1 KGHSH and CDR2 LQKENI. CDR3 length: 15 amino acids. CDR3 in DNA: TGTGCCAGCTCACCCCCCCCCAGGGGCAACATTGAAGCTTTCTTT. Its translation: CASSPPPRGNIEAFF.

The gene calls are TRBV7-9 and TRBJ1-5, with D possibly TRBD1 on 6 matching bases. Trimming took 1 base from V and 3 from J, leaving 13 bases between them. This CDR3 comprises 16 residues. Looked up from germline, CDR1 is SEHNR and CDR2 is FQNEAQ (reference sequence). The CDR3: CASSLGEGGYNQPQHF. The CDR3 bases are TGTGCCAGCAGCTTAGGGGAGGGGGGCTACAATCAGCCCCAGCATTTT.

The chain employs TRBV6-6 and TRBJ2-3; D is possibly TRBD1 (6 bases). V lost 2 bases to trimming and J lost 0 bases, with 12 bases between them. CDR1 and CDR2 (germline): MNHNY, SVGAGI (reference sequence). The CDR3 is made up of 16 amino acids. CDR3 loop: CASSYRGQPSTDTQYF. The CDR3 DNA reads TGTGCCAGCAGTTACCGAGGACAGCCTAGCACAGATACGCAGTATTTT.

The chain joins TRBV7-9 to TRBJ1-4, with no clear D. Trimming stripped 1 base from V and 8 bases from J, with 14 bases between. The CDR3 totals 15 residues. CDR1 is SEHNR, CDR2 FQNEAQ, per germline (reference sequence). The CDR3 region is CASSLVGKAGEKLFF. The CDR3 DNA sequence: TGTGCCAGCAGCTTAGTGGGAAAGGCGGGCGAAAAACTGTTTTTT.

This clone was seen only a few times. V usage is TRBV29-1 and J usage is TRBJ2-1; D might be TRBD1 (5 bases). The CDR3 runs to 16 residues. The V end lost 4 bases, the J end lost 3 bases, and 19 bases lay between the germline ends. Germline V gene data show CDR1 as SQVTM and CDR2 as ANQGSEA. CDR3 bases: TGCAGCGTTGTGCTATTTACAGGTGGGAACTACAATGAGCAGTTCTTC. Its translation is CSVVLFTGGNYNEQFF.

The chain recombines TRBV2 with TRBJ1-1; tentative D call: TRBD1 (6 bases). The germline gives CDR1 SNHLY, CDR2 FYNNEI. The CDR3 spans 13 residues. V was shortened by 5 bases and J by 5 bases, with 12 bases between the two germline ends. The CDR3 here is CASSPRGGTEAFF. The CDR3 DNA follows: TGTGCCAGCAGTCCGAGGGGGGGAACTGAAGCTTTCTTT.

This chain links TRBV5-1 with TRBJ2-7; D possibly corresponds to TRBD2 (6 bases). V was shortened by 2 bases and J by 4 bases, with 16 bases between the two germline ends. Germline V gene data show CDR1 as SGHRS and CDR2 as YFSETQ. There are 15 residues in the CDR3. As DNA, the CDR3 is TGCGCCAGCAGCTTTGGGGGGACGGATGGGTACGAGCAGTACTTC. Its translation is CASSFGGTDGYEQYF.

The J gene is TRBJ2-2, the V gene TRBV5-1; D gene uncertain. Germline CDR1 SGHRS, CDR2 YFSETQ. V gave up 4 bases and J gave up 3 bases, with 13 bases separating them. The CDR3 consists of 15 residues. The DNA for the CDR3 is TGCGCCAGCAGCCCCATGCACCACTACACCGGGGAGCTGTTTTTT. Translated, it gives CASSPMHHYTGELFF.

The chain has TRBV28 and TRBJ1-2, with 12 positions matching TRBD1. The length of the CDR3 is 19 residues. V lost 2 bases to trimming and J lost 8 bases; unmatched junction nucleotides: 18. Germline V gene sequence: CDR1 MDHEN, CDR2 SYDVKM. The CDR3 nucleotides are TGTGCCAGCAGTTTAGGGGGGACCGGGACAGGGGGCCCCCCGGAAGGCTACACCTTC. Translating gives CASSLGGTGTGGPPEGYTF.

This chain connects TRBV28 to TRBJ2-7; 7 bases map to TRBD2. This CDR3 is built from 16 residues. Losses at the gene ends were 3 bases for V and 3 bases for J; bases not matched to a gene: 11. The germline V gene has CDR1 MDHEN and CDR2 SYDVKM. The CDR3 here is CASSFLGTTPHYEQYF. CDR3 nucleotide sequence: TGTGCCAGCAGTTTTCTCGGGACTACCCCCCACTACGAGCAGTACTTC.

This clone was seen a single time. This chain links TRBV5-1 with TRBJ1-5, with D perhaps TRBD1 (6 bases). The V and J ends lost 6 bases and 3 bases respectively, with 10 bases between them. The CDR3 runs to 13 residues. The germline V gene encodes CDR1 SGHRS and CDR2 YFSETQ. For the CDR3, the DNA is TGCGCCAGCACGACAGGACCCAATCAGCCCCAGCATTTT. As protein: CASTTGPNQPQHF.

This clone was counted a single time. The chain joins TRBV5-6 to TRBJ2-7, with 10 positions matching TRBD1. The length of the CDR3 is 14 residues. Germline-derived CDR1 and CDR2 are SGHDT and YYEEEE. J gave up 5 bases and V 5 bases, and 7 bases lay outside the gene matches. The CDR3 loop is CASSHPGQGHEQYF. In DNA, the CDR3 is TGTGCCAGCAGTCACCCGGGACAGGGGCACGAGCAGTACTTC.

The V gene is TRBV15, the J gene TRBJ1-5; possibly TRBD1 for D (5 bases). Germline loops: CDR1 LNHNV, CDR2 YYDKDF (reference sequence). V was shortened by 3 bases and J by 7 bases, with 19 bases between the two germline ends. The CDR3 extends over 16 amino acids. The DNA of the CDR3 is TGTGCCACCAGCAGTCCCATGGGGGGGTGGAGGCAGCCCCAGCATTTT. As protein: CATSSPMGGWRQPQHF. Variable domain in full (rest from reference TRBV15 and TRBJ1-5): DAMVIQNPRYQVTQFGKPVTLSCSQTLNHNVMYWYQQKSSQAPKLLFHYYDKDFNNEADTPDNFQSRRPNTSFCFLDIRSPGLGDTAMYLCATSSPMGGWRQPQHFGDGTRLSIL.

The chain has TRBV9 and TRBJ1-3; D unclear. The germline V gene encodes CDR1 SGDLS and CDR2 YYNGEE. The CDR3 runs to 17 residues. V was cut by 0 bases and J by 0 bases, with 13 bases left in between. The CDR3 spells CASSVGGIGTSGNTIYF. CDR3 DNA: TGTGCCAGCAGCGTAGGAGGCATCGGAACCTCTGGAAACACCATATATTTT.

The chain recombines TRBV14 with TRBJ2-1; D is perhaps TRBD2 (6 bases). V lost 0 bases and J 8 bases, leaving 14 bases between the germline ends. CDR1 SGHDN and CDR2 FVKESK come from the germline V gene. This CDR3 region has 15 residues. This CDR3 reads CASSQDVGGTDEQFF. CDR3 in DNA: TGTGCCAGCAGCCAAGATGTTGGAGGGACGGATGAGCAGTTCTTC.

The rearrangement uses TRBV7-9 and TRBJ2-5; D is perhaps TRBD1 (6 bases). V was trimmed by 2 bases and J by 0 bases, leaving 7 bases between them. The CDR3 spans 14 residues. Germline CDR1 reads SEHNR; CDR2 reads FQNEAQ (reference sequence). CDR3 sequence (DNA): TGTGCCAGCAGCTTAAGGGACAACCAAGAGACCCAGTACTTC. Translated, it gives CASSLRDNQETQYF. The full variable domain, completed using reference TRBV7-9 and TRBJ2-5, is DTGVSQNPRHKITKRGQNVTFRCDPISEHNRLYWYRQTLGQGPEFLTYFQNEAQLEKSRLLSDRFSAERPKGSFSTLEIQRTEQGDSAMYLCASSLRDNQETQYFGPGTRLLVL.

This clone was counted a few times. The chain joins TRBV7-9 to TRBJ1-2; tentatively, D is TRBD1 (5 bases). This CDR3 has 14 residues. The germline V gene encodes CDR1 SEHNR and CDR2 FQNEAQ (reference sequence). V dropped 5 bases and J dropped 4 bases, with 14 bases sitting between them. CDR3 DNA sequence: TGTGCCAGCAGCCCGACAGAGAAGGTCTATGGCTACACCTTC. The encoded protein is CASSPTEKVYGYTF.

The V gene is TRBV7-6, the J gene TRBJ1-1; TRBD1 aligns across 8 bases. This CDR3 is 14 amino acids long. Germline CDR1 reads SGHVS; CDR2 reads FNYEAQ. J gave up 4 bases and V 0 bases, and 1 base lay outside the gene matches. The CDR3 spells CASSLATGGTEAFF. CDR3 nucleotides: TGTGCCAGCAGCTTAGCCACAGGGGGCACTGAAGCTTTCTTT.

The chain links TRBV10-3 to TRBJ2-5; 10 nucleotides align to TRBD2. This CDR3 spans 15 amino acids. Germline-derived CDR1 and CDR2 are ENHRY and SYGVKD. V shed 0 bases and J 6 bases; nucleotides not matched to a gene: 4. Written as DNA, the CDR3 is TGTGCCATCAGTGAGTCGCAGCGGGAGGGTCAGACCCAGTACTTC. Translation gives CAISESQREGQTQYF.